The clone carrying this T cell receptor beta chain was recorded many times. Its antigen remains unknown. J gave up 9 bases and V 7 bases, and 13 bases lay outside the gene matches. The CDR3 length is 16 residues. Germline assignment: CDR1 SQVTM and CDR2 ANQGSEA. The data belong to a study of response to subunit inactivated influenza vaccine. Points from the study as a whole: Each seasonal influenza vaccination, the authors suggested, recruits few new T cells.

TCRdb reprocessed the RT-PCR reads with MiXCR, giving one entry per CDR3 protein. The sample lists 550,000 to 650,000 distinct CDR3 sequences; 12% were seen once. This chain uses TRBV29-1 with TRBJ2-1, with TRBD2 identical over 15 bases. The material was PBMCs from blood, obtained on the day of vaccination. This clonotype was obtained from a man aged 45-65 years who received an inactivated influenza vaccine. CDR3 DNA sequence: TGCAGCGCGCCCCTGGGACTAGCGGGAGGCCCTGGTGAGCAGTTCTTC. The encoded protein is CSAPLGLAGGPGEQFF.